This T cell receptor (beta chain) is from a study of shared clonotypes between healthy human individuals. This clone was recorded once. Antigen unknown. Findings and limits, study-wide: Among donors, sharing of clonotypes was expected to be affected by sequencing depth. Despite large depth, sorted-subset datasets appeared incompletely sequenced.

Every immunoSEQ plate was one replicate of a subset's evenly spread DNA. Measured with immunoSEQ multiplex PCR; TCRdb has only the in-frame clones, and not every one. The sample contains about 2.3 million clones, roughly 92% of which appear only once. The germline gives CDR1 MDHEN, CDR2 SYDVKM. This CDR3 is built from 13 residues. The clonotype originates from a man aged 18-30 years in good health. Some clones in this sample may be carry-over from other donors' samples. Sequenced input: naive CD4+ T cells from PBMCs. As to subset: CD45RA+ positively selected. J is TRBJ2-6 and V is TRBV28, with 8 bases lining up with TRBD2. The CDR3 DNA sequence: TGTGCTAGCGGGACCCCCCGGTCCAACGTCCTGACTTTC. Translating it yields CASGTPRSNVLTF. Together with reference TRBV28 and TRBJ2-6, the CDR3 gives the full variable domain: DVKVTQSSRYLVKRTGEKVFLECVQDMDHENMFWYRQDPGLGLRLIYFSYDVKMKEKGDIPEGYSVSREKKERFSLILESASTNQTSMYLCASGTPRSNVLTFGAGSRLTVL.